This T cell receptor beta chain derives from a study of blood T cell repertoires in COVID-19. Per the authors' pipeline: Amplification of reference gene primers was used by the study to estimate nucleated cell counts. The assay was immunoSEQ multiplex PCR, and TCRdb's table has in-frame clones only and misses some. For V, J and clone size, that table is used; D and trimming come from the DNA. The table records some 150,000 clones, roughly 84% of them present only once. The participants were between roughly 18 and 100 years old and came from fewer than 25 US areas. Membership in each cohort depended on participant-reported clinical history. Sequenced input: PBMCs or T cells enriched from blood (not recorded which). This sequence was found in a human donor with acute COVID-19. The donor label of this sample is uncertain.

CDR3 in amino acids: CASSWGTGSYEQYF. CDR3 nucleotides: TGTGCCAGCAGTTGGGGGACAGGCAGCTACGAGCAGTACTTC. This chain uses TRBV27 with TRBJ2-7, with 8 bases matching TRBD1. The CDR3 is 14 amino acids. The germline CDR1 and CDR2 sequences are MNHEY and SMNVEV (reference sequence). The J segment lost 3 bases and the V segment lost 4 bases, leaving 5 bases of the junction unmatched.